This TCR beta chain stems from a study of blood T cell repertoires in COVID-19. Study context: T cells, B-cell-depleted T cells, or PBMCs supplied cDNA or gDNA.

Produced via immunoSEQ multiplex PCR; TCRdb's table is partial and in-frame only. The repertoire has roughly 400,000 clones, more than 75% of them found once; the top ten carry roughly a tenth. Residents of under 25 US areas, aged about 18 to 95 years, made up the participants. Cohort allocation depended upon clinical history that participants reported. This CDR3 is built from 15 residues. V lost 1 base to trimming and J lost 5 bases, with 14 bases between them. The V gene's germline CDR1 is MNHEY and CDR2 SMNVEV (reference sequence). The sample was PBMCs or T cells enriched from blood (not recorded which). The chain joins TRBV27 to TRBJ1-2; D unclear. This TCR derives from a woman between 45 and 60 years old who had recovered from COVID-19. CDR3 amino acids: CASSLYPAPEYGYTF. The CDR3 DNA sequence: TGTGCCAGCAGTTTATACCCTGCACCCGAGTATGGCTACACCTTC.